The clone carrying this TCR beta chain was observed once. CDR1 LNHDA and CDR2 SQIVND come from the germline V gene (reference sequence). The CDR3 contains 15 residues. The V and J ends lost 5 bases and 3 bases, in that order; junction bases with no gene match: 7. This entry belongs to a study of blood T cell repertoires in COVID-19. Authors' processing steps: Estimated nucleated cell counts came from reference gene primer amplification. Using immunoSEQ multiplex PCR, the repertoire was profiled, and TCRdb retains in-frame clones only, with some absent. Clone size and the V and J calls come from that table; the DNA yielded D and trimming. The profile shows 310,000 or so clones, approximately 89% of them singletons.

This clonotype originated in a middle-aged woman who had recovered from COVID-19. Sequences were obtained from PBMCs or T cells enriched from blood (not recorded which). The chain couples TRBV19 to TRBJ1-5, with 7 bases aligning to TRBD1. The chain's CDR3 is CASSLRTGFNQPQHF. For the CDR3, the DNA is TGTGCCAGTAGTCTGAGGACAGGTTTCAATCAGCCCCAGCATTTT.